This TCR beta chain was recovered during a study of early T cells in non-severe SARS-CoV-2 infection. TCRdb re-derived calls from the 5' RACE reads in MiXCR, one entry per CDR3 protein. The sample contains tens of thousands of distinct CDR3 sequences, roughly 12% of which appear only once. V lost 3 bases, J lost 2 bases, and 10 bases lay in between. The length of the CDR3 is 13 residues. Germline CDR1 and CDR2: DFQATT and SNEGSKA (reference sequence). This clonotype was seen at least ten times. The specimen sequenced was whole blood. V gene TRBV20-1 combines with J gene TRBJ2-5; tentative D call: TRBD1 (6 bases). This TCR derives from an adult who was a healthcare worker with PCR-confirmed SARS-CoV-2 infection or an uninfected control (not recorded which). CDR3 in DNA: TGCAGTGCTAGCCGGACAGCTCAAGAGACCCAGTACTTC. It specifies CSASRTAQETQYF.